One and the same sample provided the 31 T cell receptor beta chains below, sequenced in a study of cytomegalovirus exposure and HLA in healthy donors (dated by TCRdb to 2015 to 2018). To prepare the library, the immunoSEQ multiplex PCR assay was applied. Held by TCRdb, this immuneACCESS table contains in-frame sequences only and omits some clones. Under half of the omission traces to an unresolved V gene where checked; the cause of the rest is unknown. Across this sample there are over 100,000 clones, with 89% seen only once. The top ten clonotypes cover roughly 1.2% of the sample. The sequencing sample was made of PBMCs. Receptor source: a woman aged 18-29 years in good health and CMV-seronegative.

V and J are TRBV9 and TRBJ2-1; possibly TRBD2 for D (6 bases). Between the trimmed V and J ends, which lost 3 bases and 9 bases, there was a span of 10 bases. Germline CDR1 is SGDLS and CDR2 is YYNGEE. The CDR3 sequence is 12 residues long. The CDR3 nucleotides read TGTGCCAGCAGCGCCTGGGACTCTGAGCAGTTCTTC. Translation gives CASSAWDSEQFF.

The CDR3 protein is CASSPTIGSSYNEQFF. CDR3 nucleotides: TGTGCCAGCAGTCCCACGATAGGGAGCTCCTACAATGAGCAGTTCTTC. The chain joins TRBV7-6 to TRBJ2-1; D might be TRBD2 (5 bases). The CDR3 sequence is 16 residues long. Trimming took off 6 bases at V and 0 bases at J, with 15 bases between the two ends. Germline V CDR1 and CDR2: SGHVS, FNYEAQ. The variable domain in full, with the rest retrieved from reference TRBV7-6 and TRBJ2-1, is GAGVSQSPRYKVTKRGQDVALRCDPISGHVSLYWYRQALGQGPEFLTYFNYEAQQDKSGLPNDRFSAERPEGSISTLTIQRTEQRDSAMYRCASSPTIGSSYNEQFFGPGTRLTVL.

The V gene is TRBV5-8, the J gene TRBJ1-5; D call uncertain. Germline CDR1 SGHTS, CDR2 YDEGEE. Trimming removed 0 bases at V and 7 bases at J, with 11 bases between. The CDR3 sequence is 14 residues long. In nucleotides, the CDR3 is TGTGCCAGCAGCTTGGTACCAGGTGTACAGCCCCAGCATTTT. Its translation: CASSLVPGVQPQHF.

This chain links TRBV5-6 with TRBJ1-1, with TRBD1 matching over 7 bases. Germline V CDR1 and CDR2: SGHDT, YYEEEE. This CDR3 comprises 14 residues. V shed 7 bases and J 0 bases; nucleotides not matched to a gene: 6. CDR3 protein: CASGGQRLNTEAFF. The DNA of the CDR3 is TGTGCCAGCGGGGGACAGAGATTGAACACTGAAGCTTTCTTT. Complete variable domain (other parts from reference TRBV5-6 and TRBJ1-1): DAGVTQSPTHLIKTRGQQVTLRCSPKSGHDTVSWYQQALGQGPQFIFQYYEEEERQRGNFPDRFSGHQFPNYSSELNVNALLLGDSALYLCASGGQRLNTEAFFGQGTRLTVV.

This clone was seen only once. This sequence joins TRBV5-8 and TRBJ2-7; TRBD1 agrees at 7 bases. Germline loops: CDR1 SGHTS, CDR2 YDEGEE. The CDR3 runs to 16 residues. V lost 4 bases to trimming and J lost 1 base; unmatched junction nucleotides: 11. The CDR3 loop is CASSPGFGTVSYEQYF. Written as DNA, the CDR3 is TGTGCCAGCAGCCCCGGTTTTGGGACAGTGTCCTACGAGCAGTACTTC.

The CDR3 region has the DNA TGTGCCAGCTCTTGGTCACCCCCGGGGTACCAAGAGACCCAGTACTTC. Protein sequence: CASSWSPPGYQETQYF. The chain is built from TRBV18 and TRBJ2-5; possible D gene TRBD2, 5 bases. V was trimmed by 6 bases and J by 0 bases, leaving 17 bases between them. CDR3 size: 16 residues. The germline gives CDR1 KGHSH, CDR2 LQKENI.

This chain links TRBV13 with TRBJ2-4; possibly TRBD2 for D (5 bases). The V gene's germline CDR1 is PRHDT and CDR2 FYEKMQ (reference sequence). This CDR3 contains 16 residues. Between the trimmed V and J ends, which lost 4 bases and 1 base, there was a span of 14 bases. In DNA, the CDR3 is TGTGCCAGCAGCTCCGTGGGTGGGGAGGCCAAAAACATTCAGTACTTC. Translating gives CASSSVGGEAKNIQYF.

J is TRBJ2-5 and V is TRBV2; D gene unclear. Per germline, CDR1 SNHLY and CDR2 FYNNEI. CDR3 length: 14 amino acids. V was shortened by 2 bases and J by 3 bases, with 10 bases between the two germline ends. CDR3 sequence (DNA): TGTGCCAGCAGTGAACCTACGACAAAAGAGACCCAGTACTTC. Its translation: CASSEPTTKETQYF.

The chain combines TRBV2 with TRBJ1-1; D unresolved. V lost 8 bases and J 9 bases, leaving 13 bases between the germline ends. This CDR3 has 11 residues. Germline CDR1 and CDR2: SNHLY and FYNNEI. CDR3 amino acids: CASFGGVKAFF. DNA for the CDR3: TGTGCCAGCTTTGGTGGAGTAAAAGCTTTCTTT.

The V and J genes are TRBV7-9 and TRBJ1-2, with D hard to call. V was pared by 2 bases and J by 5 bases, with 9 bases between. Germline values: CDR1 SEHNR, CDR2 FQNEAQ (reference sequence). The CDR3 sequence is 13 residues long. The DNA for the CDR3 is TGTGCCAGCAGCTTAAGAACGGTTTATGGCTACACCTTC. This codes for CASSLRTVYGYTF. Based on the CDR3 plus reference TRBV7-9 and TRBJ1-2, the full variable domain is DTGVSQNPRHKITKRGQNVTFRCDPISEHNRLYWYRQTLGQGPEFLTYFQNEAQLEKSRLLSDRFSAERPKGSFSTLEIQRTEQGDSAMYLCASSLRTVYGYTFGSGTRLTVV.

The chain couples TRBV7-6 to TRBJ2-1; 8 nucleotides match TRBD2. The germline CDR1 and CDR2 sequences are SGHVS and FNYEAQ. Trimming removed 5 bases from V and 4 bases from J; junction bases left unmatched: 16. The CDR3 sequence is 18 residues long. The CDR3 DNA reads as TGTGCCAGCAGCCTTAAGATGGTTGCGGGGGGCGGGTACAATGAGCAGTTCTTC. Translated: CASSLKMVAGGGYNEQFF.

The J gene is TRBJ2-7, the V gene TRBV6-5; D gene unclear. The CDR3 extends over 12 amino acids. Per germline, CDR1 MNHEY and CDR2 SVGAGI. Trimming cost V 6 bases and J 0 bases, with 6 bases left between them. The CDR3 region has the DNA TGTGCCAGCAGACGTAGCTCCTACGAGCAGTACTTC. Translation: CASRRSSYEQYF.

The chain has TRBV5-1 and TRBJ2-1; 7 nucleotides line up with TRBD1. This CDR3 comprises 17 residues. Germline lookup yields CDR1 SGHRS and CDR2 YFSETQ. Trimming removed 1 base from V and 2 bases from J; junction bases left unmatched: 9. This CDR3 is CASSLQTGVRTYNEQFF. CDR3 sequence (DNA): TGCGCCAGCAGCTTGCAAACAGGGGTACGGACCTACAATGAGCAGTTCTTC.

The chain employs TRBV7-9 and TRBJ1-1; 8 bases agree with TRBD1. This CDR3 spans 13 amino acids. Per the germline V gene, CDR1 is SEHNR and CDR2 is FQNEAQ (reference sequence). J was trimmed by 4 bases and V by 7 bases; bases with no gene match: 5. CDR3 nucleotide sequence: TGTGCCAGCACCACAACAGGGGGCACTGAAGCTTTCTTT. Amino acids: CASTTTGGTEAFF.

This CDR3 reads CASSGTGDLSYEQYF. CDR3 sequence (DNA): TGTGCCAGCTCAGGTACGGGGGACCTCTCCTACGAGCAGTACTTC. This chain joins TRBV18 and TRBJ2-7; D perhaps matches TRBD2 (6 bases). The ends were cut back, 5 bases at V and 0 bases at J, with 14 bases in the middle. The length of the CDR3 is 15 residues. The germline V gene encodes CDR1 KGHSH and CDR2 LQKENI.

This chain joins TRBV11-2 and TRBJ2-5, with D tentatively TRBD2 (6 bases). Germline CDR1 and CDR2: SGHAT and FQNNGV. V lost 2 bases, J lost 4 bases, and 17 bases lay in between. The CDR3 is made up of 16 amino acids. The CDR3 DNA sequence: TGTGCCAGCAGCTTATACTACTCCGGGAGTGGAGAGACCCAGTACTTC. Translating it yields CASSLYYSGSGETQYF.

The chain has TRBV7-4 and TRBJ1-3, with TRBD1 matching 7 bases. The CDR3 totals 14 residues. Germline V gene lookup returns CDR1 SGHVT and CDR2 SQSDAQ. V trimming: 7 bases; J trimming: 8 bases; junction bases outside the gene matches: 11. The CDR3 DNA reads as TGTGCCAGCACCCGACAGGGAGTGGAGGACACCATATATTTT. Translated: CASTRQGVEDTIYF. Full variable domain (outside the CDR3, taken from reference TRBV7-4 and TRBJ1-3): GAGVSQSPRYKVAKRGRDVALRCDSISGHVTLYWYRQTLGQGSEVLTYSQSDAQRDKSGRPSGRFSAERPERSVSTLKIQRTEQGDSAVYLCASTRQGVEDTIYFGEGSWLTVV.

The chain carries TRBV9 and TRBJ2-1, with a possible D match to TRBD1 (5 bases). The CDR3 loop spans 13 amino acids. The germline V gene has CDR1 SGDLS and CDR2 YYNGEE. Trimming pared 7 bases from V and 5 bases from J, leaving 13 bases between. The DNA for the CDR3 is TGTGCCAGCGAAGGGGTCGGTCACAATGAGCAGTTCTTC. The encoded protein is CASEGVGHNEQFF. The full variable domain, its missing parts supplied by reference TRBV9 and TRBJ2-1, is DSGVTQTPKHLITATGQRVTLRCSPRSGDLSVYWYQQSLDQGLQFLIQYYNGEERAKGNILERFSAQQFPDLHSELNLSSLELGDSALYFCASEGVGHNEQFFGPGTRLTVL.

CDR3 region: CASSFGLRYEQYF. CDR3 nucleotide sequence: TGTGCCAGCAGTTTTGGACTTCGGTACGAGCAGTACTTC. The V and J genes are TRBV27 and TRBJ2-7; TRBD2 is a possible D gene (5 bases). V gave up 3 bases and J gave up 4 bases, with 10 bases separating them. Per germline, CDR1 MNHEY and CDR2 SMNVEV (reference sequence). This CDR3 contains 13 residues.

As DNA, the CDR3 is TGTGCCAGCAGCTTGGTGGCTACAGGGGGCACTGAAGCTTTCTTT. Translating it yields CASSLVATGGTEAFF. The chain combines TRBV7-2 with TRBJ1-1; TRBD1 aligns across 8 bases. The germline CDR1 and CDR2 sequences are SGHTA and FQGNSA. The CDR3 is 15 amino acids. V trimming: 3 bases; J trimming: 4 bases; junction bases outside the gene matches: 7.

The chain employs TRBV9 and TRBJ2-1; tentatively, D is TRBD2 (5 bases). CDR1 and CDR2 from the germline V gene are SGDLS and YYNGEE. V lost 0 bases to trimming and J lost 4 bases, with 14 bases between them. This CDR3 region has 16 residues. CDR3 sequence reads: CASSVEASLRYNEQFF. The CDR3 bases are TGTGCCAGCAGCGTAGAGGCTAGCCTAAGATACAATGAGCAGTTCTTC.

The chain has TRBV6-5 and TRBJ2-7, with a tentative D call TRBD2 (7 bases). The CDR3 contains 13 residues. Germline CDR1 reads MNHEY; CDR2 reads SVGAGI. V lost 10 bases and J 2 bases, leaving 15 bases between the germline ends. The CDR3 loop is CATLRGGTYEQYF. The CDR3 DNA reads TGTGCCACCTTGAGGGGGGGAACCTACGAGCAGTACTTC.

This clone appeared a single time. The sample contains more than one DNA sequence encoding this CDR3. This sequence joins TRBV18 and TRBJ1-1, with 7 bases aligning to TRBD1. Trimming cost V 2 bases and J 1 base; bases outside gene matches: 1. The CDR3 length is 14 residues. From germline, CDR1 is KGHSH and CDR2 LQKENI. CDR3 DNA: TGTGCCAGCTCACCAGGACAGGAGAACACTGAAGCTTTCTTT. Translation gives CASSPGQENTEAFF.

CDR3 loop: CASGTGYNEQFF. CDR3 nucleotide sequence: TGTGCCAGCGGTACAGGGTACAATGAGCAGTTCTTC. The rearrangement links TRBV6-5 to TRBJ2-1; possibly TRBD1 for D (6 bases). Germline V CDR1 and CDR2: MNHEY, SVGAGI. The CDR3 sequence is 12 residues long. Between the trimmed V and J ends, which lost 8 bases and 4 bases, there was a span of 9 bases.

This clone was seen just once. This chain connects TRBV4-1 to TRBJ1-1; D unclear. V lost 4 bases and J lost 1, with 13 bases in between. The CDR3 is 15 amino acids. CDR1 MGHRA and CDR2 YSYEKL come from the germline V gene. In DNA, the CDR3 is TGCGCCAGCAGCCCACCCGAGGGAGAGAACACTGAAGCTTTCTTT. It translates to CASSPPEGENTEAFF.

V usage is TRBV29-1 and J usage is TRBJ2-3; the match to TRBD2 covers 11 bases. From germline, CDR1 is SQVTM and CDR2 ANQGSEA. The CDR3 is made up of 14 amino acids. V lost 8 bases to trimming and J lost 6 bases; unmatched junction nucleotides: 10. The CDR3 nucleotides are TGCAGCATCTTAGCGGGGGGGCCATCTGATACGCAGTATTTT. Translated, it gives CSILAGGPSDTQYF.

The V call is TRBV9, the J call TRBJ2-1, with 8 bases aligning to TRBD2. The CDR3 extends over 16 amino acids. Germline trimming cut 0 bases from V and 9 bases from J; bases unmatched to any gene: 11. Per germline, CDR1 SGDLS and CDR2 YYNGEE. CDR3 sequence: CASSVAGWGLGSEQFF. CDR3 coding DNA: TGTGCCAGCAGCGTAGCTGGATGGGGACTAGGATCTGAGCAGTTCTTC.

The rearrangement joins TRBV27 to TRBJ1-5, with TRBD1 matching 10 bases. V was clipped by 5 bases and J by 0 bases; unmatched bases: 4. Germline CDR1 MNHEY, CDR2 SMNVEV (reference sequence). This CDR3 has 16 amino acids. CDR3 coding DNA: TGTGCCAGCAGTCGGACAGGGGGGAATAGCAATCAGCCCCAGCATTTT. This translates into CASSRTGGNSNQPQHF.

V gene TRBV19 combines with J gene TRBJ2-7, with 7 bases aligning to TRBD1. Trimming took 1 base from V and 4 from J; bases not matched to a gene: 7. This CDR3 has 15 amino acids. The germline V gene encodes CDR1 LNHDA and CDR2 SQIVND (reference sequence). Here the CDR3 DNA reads TGTGCCAGTAGTATAGTGGGGGACAGTGATTACGAGCAGTACTTC. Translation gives CASSIVGDSDYEQYF.

The CDR3 sequence is CASSLAGGGEAFF. Here the CDR3 DNA reads TGTGCCAGCAGCTTAGCGGGTGGGGGGGAAGCTTTCTTT. The chain links TRBV7-9 to TRBJ1-1; TRBD1 might be the D (5 bases). The CDR3 runs 13 residues. Deletions cut 0 bases from V and 8 bases from J, with 10 bases between. CDR1 SEHNR and CDR2 FQNEAQ come from the germline V gene (reference sequence).

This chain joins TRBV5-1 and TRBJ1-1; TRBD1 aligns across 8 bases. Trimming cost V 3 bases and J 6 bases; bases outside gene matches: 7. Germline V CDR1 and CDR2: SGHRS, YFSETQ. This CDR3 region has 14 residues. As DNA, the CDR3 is TGCGCCAGCAGCTCGCCAGGGGGCTTGTCTGAAGCTTTCTTT. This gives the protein CASSSPGGLSEAFF.